The present T cell receptor beta chain was sequenced within a study of cytomegalovirus exposure and HLA in healthy donors. Whole-study findings and limits: The authors listed approximately 160 TCR beta chains as cytomegalovirus-associated. Reported performance of the classifier showed diagnosis of cytomegalovirus status with high specificity and sensitivity. Earlier analysis found most TCR beta V segments productive about 87% or about 30% of the time. Within the data, a cluster of highly shared sequence variants was likely a sequencing artifact.

With regard to this clone: Antigen: not known.

It was with 60 Vbeta and 13 Jbeta primers that the PCR ran. Using immunoSEQ multiplex PCR, the repertoire was profiled, and TCRdb retains in-frame clones only, with some absent. Seen here are some 150,000 clones, 60% to 80% observed once, and the top ten hold 6.5% to 7%. The sequenced sample was PBMCs. This receptor was obtained from a woman aged 40 to 49 in good health and CMV-seropositive.

The CDR3 DNA sequence: TGTGCTAGGAGCAAGGGGTTTGGTGAAAAACTGTTTTTT. Its translation: CARSKGFGEKLFF. The chain couples TRBV30 to TRBJ1-4; D is perhaps TRBD1 (5 bases). The CDR3 spans 13 residues. Germline V gene lookup returns CDR1 GTSNPN and CDR2 SVGIG (reference sequence).